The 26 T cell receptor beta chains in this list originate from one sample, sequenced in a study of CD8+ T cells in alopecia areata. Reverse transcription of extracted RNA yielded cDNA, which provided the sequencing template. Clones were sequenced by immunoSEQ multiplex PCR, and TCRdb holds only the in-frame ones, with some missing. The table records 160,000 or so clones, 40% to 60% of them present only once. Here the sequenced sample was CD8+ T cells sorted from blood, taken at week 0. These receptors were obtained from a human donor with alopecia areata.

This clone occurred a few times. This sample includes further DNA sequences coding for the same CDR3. For the CDR3, the DNA is TGCGCCAGCAGCCAAGATATAGATTACGAGCAGTACTTC. This codes for CASSQDIDYEQYF. This sequence joins TRBV4-3 and TRBJ2-7; D is unresolved. CDR1 is LGHNA and CDR2 is YSLEER in the germline V gene. With 0 bases removed from V and 4 bases from J, the gap between germline ends came to 7 bases. The CDR3 runs 13 residues.

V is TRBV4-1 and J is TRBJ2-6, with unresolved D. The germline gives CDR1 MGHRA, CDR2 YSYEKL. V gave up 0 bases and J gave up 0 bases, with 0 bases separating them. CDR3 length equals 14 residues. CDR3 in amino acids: CASSQDSGANVLTF. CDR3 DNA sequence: TGCGCCAGCAGCCAAGACTCTGGGGCCAACGTCCTGACTTTC.

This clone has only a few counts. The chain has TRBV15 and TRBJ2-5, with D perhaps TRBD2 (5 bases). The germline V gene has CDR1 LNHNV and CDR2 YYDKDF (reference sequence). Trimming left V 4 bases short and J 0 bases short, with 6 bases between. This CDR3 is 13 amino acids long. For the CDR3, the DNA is TGTGCCACCAGCACGGGGTACCAAGAGACCCAGTACTTC. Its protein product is CATSTGYQETQYF.

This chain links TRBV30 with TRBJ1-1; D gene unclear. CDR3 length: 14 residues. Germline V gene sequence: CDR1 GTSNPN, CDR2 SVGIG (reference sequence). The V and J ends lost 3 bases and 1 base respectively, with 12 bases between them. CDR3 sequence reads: CAWSSRTANTEAFF. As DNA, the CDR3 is TGTGCCTGGAGCTCAAGAACAGCGAACACTGAAGCTTTCTTT.

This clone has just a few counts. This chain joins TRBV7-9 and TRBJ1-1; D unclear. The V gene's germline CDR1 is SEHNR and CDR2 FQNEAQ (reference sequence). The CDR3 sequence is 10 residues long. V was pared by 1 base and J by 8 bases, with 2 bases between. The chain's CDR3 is CASSLDEAFF. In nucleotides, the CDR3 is TGTGCCAGCAGCTTAGACGAAGCTTTCTTT.

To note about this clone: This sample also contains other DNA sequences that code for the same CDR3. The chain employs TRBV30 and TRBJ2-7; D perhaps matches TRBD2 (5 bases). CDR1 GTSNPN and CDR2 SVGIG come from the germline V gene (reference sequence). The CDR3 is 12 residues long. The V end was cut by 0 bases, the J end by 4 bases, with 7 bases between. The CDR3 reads CAWSVGAYEQYF. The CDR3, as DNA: TGTGCCTGGAGTGTGGGAGCTTACGAGCAGTACTTC.

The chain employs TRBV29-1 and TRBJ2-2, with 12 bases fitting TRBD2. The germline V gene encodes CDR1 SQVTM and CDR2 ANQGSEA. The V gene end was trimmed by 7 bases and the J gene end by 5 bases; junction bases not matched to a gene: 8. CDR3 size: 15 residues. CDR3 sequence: CSAPLAGGGTGELFF. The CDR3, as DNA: TGCAGCGCTCCACTAGCGGGGGGTGGAACCGGGGAGCTGTTTTTT.

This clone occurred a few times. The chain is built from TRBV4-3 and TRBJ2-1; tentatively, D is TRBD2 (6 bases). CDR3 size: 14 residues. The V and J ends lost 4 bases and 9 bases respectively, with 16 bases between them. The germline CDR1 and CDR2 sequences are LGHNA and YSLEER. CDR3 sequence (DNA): TGCGCCAGCAGCCGACTGACTAGGTCGGGTGAGCAGTTCTTC. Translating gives CASSRLTRSGEQFF.

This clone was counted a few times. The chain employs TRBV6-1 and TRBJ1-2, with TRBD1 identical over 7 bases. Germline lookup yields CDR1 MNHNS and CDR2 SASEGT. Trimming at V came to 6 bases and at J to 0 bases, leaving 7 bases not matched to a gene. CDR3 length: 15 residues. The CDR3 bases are TGTGCCAGCAGGCCCCGGGACAGCCCTAACTATGGCTACACCTTC. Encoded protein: CASRPRDSPNYGYTF.

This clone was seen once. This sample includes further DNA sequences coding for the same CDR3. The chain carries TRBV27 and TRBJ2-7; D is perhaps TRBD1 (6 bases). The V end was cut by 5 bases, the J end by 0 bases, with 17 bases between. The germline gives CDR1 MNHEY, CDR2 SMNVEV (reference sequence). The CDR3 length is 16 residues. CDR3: CASSPSTGESSYEQYF. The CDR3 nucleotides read TGTGCCAGCAGTCCATCGACAGGCGAAAGCTCCTACGAGCAGTACTTC.

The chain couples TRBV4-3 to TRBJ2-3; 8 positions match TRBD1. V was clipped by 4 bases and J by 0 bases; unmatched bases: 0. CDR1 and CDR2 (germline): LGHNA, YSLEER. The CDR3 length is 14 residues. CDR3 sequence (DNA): TGCGCCAGCAGCCGGACAGGGAGCACAGATACGCAGTATTTT. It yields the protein CASSRTGSTDTQYF.

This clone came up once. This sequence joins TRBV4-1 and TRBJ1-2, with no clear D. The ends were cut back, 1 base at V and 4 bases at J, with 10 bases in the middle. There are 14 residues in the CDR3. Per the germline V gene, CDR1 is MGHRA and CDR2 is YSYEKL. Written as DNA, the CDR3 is TGCGCCAGCAGCCAAGGGGCGCTCGGCTATGGCTACACCTTC. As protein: CASSQGALGYGYTF.

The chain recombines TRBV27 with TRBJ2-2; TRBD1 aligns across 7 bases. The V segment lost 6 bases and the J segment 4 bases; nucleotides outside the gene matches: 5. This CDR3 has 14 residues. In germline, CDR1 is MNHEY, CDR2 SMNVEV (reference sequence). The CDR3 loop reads CASSRRQGTGELFF. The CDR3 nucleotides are TGTGCCAGCAGCCGGCGACAGGGCACCGGGGAGCTGTTTTTT.

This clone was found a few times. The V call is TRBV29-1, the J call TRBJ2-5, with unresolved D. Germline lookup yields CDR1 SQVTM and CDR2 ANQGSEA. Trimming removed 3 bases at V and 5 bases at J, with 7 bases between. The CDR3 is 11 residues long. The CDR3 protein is CSVERRETQYF. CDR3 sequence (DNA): TGCAGCGTTGAGAGACGGGAGACCCAGTACTTC.

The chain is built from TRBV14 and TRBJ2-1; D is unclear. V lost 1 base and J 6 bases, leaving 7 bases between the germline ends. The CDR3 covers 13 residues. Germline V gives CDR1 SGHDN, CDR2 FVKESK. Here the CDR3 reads CASSQGRGNEQFF. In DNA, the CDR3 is TGTGCCAGCAGCCAAGGCAGAGGCAATGAGCAGTTCTTC.

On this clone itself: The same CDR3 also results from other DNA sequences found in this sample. Written as DNA, the CDR3 is TGTGCCTGGAGTGTTACAGGGAGAAATCAGCCCCAGCATTTT. This encodes CAWSVTGRNQPQHF. The rearrangement links TRBV30 to TRBJ1-5, with D tentatively TRBD1 (6 bases). Germline CDR1 GTSNPN, CDR2 SVGIG (reference sequence). The CDR3 is made up of 14 amino acids. The V end was cut by 0 bases, the J end by 4 bases, with 10 bases between.

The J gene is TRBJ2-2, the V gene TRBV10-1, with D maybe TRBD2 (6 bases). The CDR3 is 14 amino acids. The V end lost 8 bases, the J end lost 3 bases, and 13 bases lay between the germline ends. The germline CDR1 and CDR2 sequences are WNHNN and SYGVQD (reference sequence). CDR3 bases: TGCGCCAGCGGTTCCGGGAGTTACACCGGGGAGCTGTTTTTT. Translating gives CASGSGSYTGELFF.

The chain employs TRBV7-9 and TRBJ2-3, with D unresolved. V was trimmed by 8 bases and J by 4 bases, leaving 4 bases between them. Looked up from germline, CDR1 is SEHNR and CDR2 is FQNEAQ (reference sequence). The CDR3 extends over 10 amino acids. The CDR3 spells CASRADTQYF. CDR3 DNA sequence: TGTGCCAGCCGGGCAGATACGCAGTATTTT.

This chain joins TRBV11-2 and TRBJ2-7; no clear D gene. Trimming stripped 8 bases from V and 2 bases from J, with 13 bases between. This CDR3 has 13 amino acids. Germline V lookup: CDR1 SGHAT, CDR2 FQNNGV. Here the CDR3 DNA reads TGTGCCAGCGGCTGGGATCCTACCTACGAGCAGTACTTC. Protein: CASGWDPTYEQYF.

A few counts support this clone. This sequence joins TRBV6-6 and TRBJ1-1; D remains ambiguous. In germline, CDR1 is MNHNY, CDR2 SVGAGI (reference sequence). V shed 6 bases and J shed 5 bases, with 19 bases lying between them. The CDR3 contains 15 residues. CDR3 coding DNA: TGTGCCAGCAGCTCTATCGAATCGGGCTCAACTGAAGCTTTCTTT. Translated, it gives CASSSIESGSTEAFF.

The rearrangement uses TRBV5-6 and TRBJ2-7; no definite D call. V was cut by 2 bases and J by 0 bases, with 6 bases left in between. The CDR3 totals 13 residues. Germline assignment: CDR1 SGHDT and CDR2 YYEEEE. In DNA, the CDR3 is TGTGCCAGCAGCTTTATAAGCTCCTACGAGCAGTACTTC. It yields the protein CASSFISSYEQYF. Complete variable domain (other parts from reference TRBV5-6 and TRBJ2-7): DAGVTQSPTHLIKTRGQQVTLRCSPKSGHDTVSWYQQALGQGPQFIFQYYEEEERQRGNFPDRFSGHQFPNYSSELNVNALLLGDSALYLCASSFISSYEQYFGPGTRLTVT.

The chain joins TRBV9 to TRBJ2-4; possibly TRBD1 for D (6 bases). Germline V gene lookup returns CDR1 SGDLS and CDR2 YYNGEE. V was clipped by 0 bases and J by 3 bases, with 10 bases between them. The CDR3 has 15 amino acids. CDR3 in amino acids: CASSVDPGDKNIQYF. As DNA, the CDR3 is TGTGCCAGCAGCGTAGATCCAGGGGACAAAAACATTCAGTACTTC.

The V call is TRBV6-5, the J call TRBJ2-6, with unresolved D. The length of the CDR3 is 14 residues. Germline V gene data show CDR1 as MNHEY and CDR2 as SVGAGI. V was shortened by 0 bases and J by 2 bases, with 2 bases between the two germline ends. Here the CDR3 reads CASSYSPGANVLTF. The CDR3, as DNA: TGTGCCAGCAGTTACTCGCCTGGGGCCAACGTCCTGACTTTC.

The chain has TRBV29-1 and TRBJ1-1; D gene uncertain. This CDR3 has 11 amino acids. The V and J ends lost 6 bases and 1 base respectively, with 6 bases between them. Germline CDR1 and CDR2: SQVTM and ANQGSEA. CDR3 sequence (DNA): TGCAGCGTGTTGGGGAACACTGAAGCTTTCTTT. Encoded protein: CSVLGNTEAFF.

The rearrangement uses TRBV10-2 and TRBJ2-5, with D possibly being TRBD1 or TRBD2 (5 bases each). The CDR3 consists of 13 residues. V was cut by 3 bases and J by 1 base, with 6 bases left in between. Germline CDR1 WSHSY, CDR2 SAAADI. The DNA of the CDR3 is TGCGCCAGCAGTGACGGGGCCCAAGAGACCCAGTACTTC. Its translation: CASSDGAQETQYF.

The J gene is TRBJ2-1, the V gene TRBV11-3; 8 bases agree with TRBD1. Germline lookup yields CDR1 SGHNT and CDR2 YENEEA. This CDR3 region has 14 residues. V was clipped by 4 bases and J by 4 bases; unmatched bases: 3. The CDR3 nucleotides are TGTGCCAGCAGCTCCCGGGACAGGTACAATGAGCAGTTCTTC. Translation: CASSSRDRYNEQFF.